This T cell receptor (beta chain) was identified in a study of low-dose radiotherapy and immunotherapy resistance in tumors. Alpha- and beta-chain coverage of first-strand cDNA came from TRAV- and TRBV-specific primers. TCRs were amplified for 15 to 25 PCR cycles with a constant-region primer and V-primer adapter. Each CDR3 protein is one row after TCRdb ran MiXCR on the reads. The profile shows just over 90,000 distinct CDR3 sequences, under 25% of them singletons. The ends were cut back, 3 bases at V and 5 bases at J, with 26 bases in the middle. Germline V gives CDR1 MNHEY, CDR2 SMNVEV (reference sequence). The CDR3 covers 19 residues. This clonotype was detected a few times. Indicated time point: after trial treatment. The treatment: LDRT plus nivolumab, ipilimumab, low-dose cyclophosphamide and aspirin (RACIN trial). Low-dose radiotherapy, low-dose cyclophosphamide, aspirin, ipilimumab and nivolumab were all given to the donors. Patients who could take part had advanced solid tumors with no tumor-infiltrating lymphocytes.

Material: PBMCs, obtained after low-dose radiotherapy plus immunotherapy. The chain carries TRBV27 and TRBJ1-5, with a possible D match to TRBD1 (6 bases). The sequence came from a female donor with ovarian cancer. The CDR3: CASSLKGPGRGGAYQPQHF. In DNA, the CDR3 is TGTGCCAGCAGTTTGAAGGGACCCGGGAGGGGGGGAGCTTATCAGCCCCAGCATTTT.